The 20 T cell receptor beta chains given below trace back to one sample, sequenced in a study of T cells after yellow fever vaccination (dated by TCRdb to 2018 to 2020). Receptors were amplified or captured by 5' RACE. The run used an Illumina NovaSeq 6000. TCRdb trimmed the raw reads at Q25, called clones with MiXCR and kept productive beta chains. Entries are consolidated by CDR3 protein sequence, retaining the most common genes and DNA. This sample lists a few hundred thousand distinct CDR3 sequences; around 19% were detected once. The biggest ten clones account for about a sixth of the sample. Explained via the paper, the treatment or condition label denotes: live attenuated yellow fever vaccine strain. This sample comprised PBMCs, obtained before the yellow fever booster vaccination. The receptor set was obtained from a young man who received the YFV17D yellow fever vaccine.

The gene calls are TRBV25-1 and TRBJ1-2; 9 nucleotides agree with TRBD1. Trimming removed 4 bases from V and 7 bases from J; junction bases left unmatched: 13. The germline gives CDR1 MGHDK, CDR2 SYGVNS. The CDR3 spans 16 residues. The CDR3 region is CASSVSSGQGRGGYTF. The DNA for the CDR3 is TGTGCCAGCAGTGTAAGCTCGGGACAGGGAAGAGGTGGCTACACCTTC.

The chain has TRBV20-1 and TRBJ2-3; D perhaps matches TRBD1 (5 bases). The germline V gene encodes CDR1 DFQATT and CDR2 SNEGSKA (reference sequence). Between the trimmed V and J ends, which lost 5 bases and 6 bases, there was a span of 18 bases. The CDR3 contains 14 residues. As DNA, the CDR3 is TGCAGTGCTCTAGAGGATCTAGGGGTGGATACGCAGTATTTT. Protein: CSALEDLGVDTQYF.

This sequence joins TRBV4-2 and TRBJ2-3; 8 bases match TRBD1. Germline values: CDR1 LGHNA, CDR2 YNFKEQ. This CDR3 comprises 15 residues. V shed 1 base, J shed 2 bases, and the junction held 2 bases outside the gene matches. CDR3 sequence reads: CASSQGTGITDTQYF. DNA for the CDR3: TGTGCCAGCAGCCAAGGGACAGGGATCACAGATACGCAGTATTTT.

The chain has TRBV6-5 and TRBJ2-1; D is possibly TRBD1 or TRBD2 (6 bases each). The CDR3 is 16 amino acids. Germline CDR1 is MNHEY and CDR2 is SVGAGI. With 2 bases removed from V and 1 base from J, the gap between germline ends came to 12 bases. The CDR3 is CASSYGGRWSYNEQFF. The CDR3 DNA sequence: TGTGCCAGCAGTTACGGGGGGCGGTGGTCCTACAATGAGCAGTTCTTC.

This clonotype appeared many times. CDR3 coding DNA: TGCGCCAGCAGCTTGTTCCAGGGACCCTCCTACGAGCAGTACTTC. It codes for CASSLFQGPSYEQYF. The chain employs TRBV5-1 and TRBJ2-7; D tentatively reads TRBD1 or TRBD2 (5 bases each). The CDR3 length is 15 residues. Germline CDR1 SGHRS, CDR2 YFSETQ. V dropped 1 base and J dropped 0 bases, with 11 bases sitting between them.

The chain carries TRBV5-1 and TRBJ1-1; D not resolved. The CDR3 is made up of 14 amino acids. V gave up 4 bases and J gave up 1 base, with 11 bases separating them. The germline CDR1 and CDR2 sequences are SGHRS and YFSETQ. This chain's CDR3 is CASSPDTANTEAFF. CDR3 nucleotides: TGCGCCAGCAGCCCGGATACGGCGAACACTGAAGCTTTCTTT. The full variable domain, with the rest looked up from reference TRBV5-1 and TRBJ1-1, is KAGVTQTPRYLIKTRGQQVTLSCSPISGHRSVSWYQQTPGQGLQFLFEYFSETQRNKGNFPGRFSGRQFSNSRSEMNVSTLELGDSALYLCASSPDTANTEAFFGQGTRLTVV.

The chain links TRBV28 to TRBJ2-5, with D maybe TRBD1 (6 bases). Trimming cost V 7 bases and J 7 bases, with 19 bases left between them. Germline V gene data show CDR1 as MDHEN and CDR2 as SYDVKM. The CDR3 runs 14 residues. As DNA, the CDR3 is TGTGCCAGCAACGGAGAGGGACACCTGGCGACCCAGTACTTC. It yields the protein CASNGEGHLATQYF.

This clonotype was found many times. The chain carries TRBV4-3 and TRBJ2-5; 7 bases map to TRBD1. The CDR3 runs 15 residues. V trimming: 3 bases; J trimming: 5 bases; junction bases outside the gene matches: 9. CDR1 and CDR2 from the germline V gene are LGHNA and YSLEER. The CDR3 is CASSQTGSSGETQYF. CDR3 nucleotide sequence: TGCGCCAGCAGCCAGACAGGGTCCTCCGGGGAGACCCAGTACTTC.

This clonotype was picked up a small number of times. This chain joins TRBV7-8 and TRBJ2-5; 8 bases are shared with TRBD1. V dropped 1 base and J dropped 1; count of bases not matched to a gene: 8. Germline V gene data show CDR1 as SGHVS and CDR2 as FQNEAQ. The CDR3 extends over 17 amino acids. The CDR3 DNA reads TGTGCCAGCAGCTTAGATAGCCAGGGGGCTTCCCAAGAGACCCAGTACTTC. Its translation is CASSLDSQGASQETQYF.

This clonotype has more than one count but fewer than ten. This rearrangement joins TRBV12-3 or TRBV12-4 to TRBJ2-7, with no clear D. V was cut by 5 bases and J by 1 base, with 15 bases left in between. The CDR3 length is 15 residues. CDR3 sequence: CASSQRPGPSYEQYF. CDR3 coding DNA: TGTGCCAGCAGTCAACGACCCGGGCCTTCCTACGAGCAGTACTTC.

This clonotype was seen many times. As DNA, the CDR3 is TGCGCCAGCAGCCAAGATACAGGTAGAGTAGGCAATGAGCAGTTCTTC. Translation: CASSQDTGRVGNEQFF. The chain combines TRBV4-3 with TRBJ2-1; a possible D gene is TRBD1 (5 bases). The CDR3 loop spans 16 amino acids. Trimming pared 0 bases from V and 6 bases from J, leaving 15 bases between. Germline lookup yields CDR1 LGHNA and CDR2 YSLEER.

The V and J genes are TRBV27 and TRBJ1-2, with D perhaps matching TRBD1 (5 bases). The CDR3 runs 13 residues. The germline CDR1 and CDR2 sequences are MNHEY and SMNVEV (reference sequence). V lost 3 bases, J lost 4 bases, and 9 bases lay in between. The CDR3 coding sequence is TGTGCCAGCAGTTTCGGGGGGACCTATGGCTACACCTTC. It is translated as CASSFGGTYGYTF.

The chain employs TRBV7-8 and TRBJ1-2; 9 bases agree with TRBD1. Per germline, CDR1 SGHVS and CDR2 FQNEAQ. J was trimmed by 4 bases and V by 4 bases; bases with no gene match: 7. This CDR3 has 15 amino acids. The CDR3 protein is CASSSAGTGTYGYTF. For the CDR3, the DNA is TGTGCCAGCAGCTCCGCCGGGACAGGGACCTATGGCTACACCTTC.

The V call is TRBV12-3 or TRBV12-4, the J call TRBJ2-1; 7 nucleotides match TRBD2. The junction had 8 bases not matched to a gene; V was cut back by 2 bases and J by 10 bases. CDR3 length: 14 residues. CDR3 bases: TGTGCCAGCAGTTTAAGGGCGGGGGAGGGAGAGCAGTTCTTC. Protein sequence: CASSLRAGEGEQFF.

The CDR3 loop reads CASSQGPTGNQETQYF. The CDR3 nucleotides read TGCGCCAGCAGCCAAGGCCCTACAGGGAATCAAGAGACCCAGTACTTC. The chain has TRBV4-1 and TRBJ2-5, with D possibly being TRBD1 (6 bases). V lost 1 base, J lost 2 bases, and 14 bases lay in between. This CDR3 has 16 amino acids. Germline assignment: CDR1 MGHRA and CDR2 YSYEKL.

This clonotype was seen more than once but under ten times. The chain recombines TRBV3-1 with TRBJ2-5; tentative D call: TRBD1 (5 bases). CDR3 length: 15 amino acids. CDR1 LGHDT and CDR2 YNNKEL come from the germline V gene (reference sequence). Between the trimmed V and J ends, which lost 0 bases and 1 base, there was a span of 9 bases. Written as DNA, the CDR3 is TGTGCCAGCAGCCAAGACCATGACAGCCAAGAGACCCAGTACTTC. Translated: CASSQDHDSQETQYF.

The chain joins TRBV6-6 to TRBJ1-1, with D unresolved. CDR1 is MNHNY and CDR2 is SVGAGI in the germline V gene (reference sequence). CDR3 size: 11 residues. Trimming removed 10 bases from V and 2 bases from J, with 8 bases in between. Written as DNA, the CDR3 is TGTGCCACCCTTTCTAACACTGAAGCTTTCTTT. Protein: CATLSNTEAFF.

The rearrangement uses TRBV7-3 and TRBJ2-1; 7 positions agree with TRBD2. CDR3 length: 14 amino acids. CDR1 SGHTA and CDR2 FQGTGA come from the germline V gene. V lost 3 bases, J lost 7 bases, and 6 bases stayed unmatched. Here the CDR3 reads CASSFPGGENEQFF. For the CDR3, the DNA is TGTGCCAGCAGCTTTCCTGGGGGGGAGAATGAGCAGTTCTTC.

This clonotype was seen more than once but under ten times. The rearrangement uses TRBV4-1 and TRBJ2-7; D perhaps matches TRBD1 (6 bases). Germline V gene sequence: CDR1 MGHRA, CDR2 YSYEKL. The CDR3 spans 15 residues. The V gene lost 1 base and the J gene lost 4 bases, with 14 bases spanning the gap. For the CDR3, the DNA is TGCGCCAGCAGCCAAGTCCCCAGGGGAAGGTACGAGCAGTACTTC. Translating it yields CASSQVPRGRYEQYF.

This clonotype was recorded at least ten times. J is TRBJ2-4 and V is TRBV7-2, with 10 bases identical to TRBD1. The CDR3 has 20 amino acids. V dropped 3 bases and J dropped 6; count of bases not matched to a gene: 20. Germline CDR1 is SGHTA and CDR2 is FQGNSA. The CDR3 protein is CASSLATVLDMGQGRNIQYF. CDR3 sequence (DNA): TGTGCCAGCAGCTTGGCTACCGTCCTAGATATGGGACAGGGGAGAAACATTCAGTACTTC.